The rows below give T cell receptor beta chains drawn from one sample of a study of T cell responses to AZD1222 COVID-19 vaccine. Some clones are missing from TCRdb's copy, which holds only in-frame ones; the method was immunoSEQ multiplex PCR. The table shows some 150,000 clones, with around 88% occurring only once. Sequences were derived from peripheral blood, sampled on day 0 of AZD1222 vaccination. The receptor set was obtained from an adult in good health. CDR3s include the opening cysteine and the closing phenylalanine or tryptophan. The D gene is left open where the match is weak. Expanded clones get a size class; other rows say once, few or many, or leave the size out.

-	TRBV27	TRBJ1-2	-	TGTGCCAGCAGGACCTCCGGAAGCTACTATGGCTACACCTTC	CASRTSGSYYGYTF
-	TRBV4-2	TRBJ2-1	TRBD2	TGTGCCAGCAGCCAAGATCCAGCGGGAGGAATCGATGAGCAGTTCTTC	CASSQDPAGGIDEQFF
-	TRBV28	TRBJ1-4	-	TGTGCCAGCAGTTTCGGGGCAGGGTATGAAAAACTGTTTTTT	CASSFGAGYEKLFF
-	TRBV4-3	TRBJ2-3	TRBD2	TGCGCCAGCAGCCAAGATAGGACTAGCGGGCGCACAGATACGCAGTATTTT	CASSQDRTSGRTDTQYF
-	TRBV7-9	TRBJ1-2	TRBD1	TGTGCCAGCAGCTACCCGGGACAGCCTACCTTCAACTATGGCTACACCTTC	CASSYPGQPTFNYGYTF
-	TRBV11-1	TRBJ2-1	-	TGTGCCAGCAGCCGCCGTCGGGGCAATGAGCAGTTCTTC	CASSRRRGNEQFF
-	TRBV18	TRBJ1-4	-	TGTGCCAGCTCACCAAGGGGCCCAACTAATGAAAAACTGTTTTTT	CASSPRGPTNEKLFF
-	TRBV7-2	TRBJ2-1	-	TGTGCCAGCAGCCACGGAGAGGGTGAGCAGTTCTTC	CASSHGEGEQFF
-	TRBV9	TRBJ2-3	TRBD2	TGTGCCAGCAGAGCGGGAGAGAGGGGCACAGATACGCAGTATTTT	CASRAGERGTDTQYF
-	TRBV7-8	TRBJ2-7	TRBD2	TGTGCCAGCAGCTTAGGGACTAGCAATTCCTACGAGCAGTACTTC	CASSLGTSNSYEQYF
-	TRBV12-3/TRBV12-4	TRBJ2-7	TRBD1	TGTGCCAGCACGGGACAGGGGGCCTACGAGCAGTACTTC	CASTGQGAYEQYF
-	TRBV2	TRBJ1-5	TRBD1	TGTGCCAGCAGTGCCCGGGACAGGGGGCGCCCCGGGAATCAGCCCCAGCATTTT	CASSARDRGRPGNQPQHF
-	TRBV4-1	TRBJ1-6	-	TGCGCCAGCAGCCAAGATCGTGGTTTTCTCTCACCCCTCCACTTT	CASSQDRGFLSPLHF
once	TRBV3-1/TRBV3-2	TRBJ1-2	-	TGTGCCAGCAGCCAAGGTAACTATGGCTACACCTTC	CASSQGNYGYTF
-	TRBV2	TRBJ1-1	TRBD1	TGTGCCAGCAGTGAAGCGAGACAGGGGGGTTGGTTCTTT	CASSEARQGGWFF
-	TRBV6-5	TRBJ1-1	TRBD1	TGTGTAACAAGGGGGCAATACACTGAAGCTTTCTTT	CVTRGQYTEAFF
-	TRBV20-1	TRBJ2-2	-	TGCAGTGCTAGTTCAGGGATGGTCGGGGAGCTGTTTTTT	CSASSGMVGELFF
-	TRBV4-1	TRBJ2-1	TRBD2	TGCGCCAGCAGCCAAACTAGCGGGAGTTTTCACAATGAGCAGTTCTTC	CASSQTSGSFHNEQFF
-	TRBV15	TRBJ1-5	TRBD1	TGTGCCACCAGCATGGACAGGTTTAGCAATCAGCCCCAGCATTTT	CATSMDRFSNQPQHF
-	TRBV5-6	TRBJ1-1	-	TGTGCCAGCAGTCTTCCTACAGGGAGTAACACTGAAGCTTTCTTT	CASSLPTGSNTEAFF
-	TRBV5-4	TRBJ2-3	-	TGTGCCAGCAGCTCGGGTCGGAAAACGTCCTACACAGATACGCAGTATTTT	CASSSGRKTSYTDTQYF
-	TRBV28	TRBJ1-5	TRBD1	TGTGCCAGCAGCCAACCGACAGGGTGGAGCAATCAGCCCCAGCATTTT	CASSQPTGWSNQPQHF
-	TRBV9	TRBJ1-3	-	TGTGCCAGCAGCGAGGGGATCACAGGCGACTCTGGAAACACCATATATTTT	CASSEGITGDSGNTIYF
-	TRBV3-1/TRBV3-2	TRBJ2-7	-	TGTGCCAGCAGCCATTATCCTCAGGGAAACTACGAGCAGTACTTC	CASSHYPQGNYEQYF
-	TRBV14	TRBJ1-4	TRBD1	TGTGCCAGCAGCCAAGTCGGGACAGGCGGCGAAAAACTGTTTTTT	CASSQVGTGGEKLFF
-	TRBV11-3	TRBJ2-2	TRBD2	TGTGCCAGCAGCTACGCTAGCGGGATGTCCGGGGAGCTGTTTTTT	CASSYASGMSGELFF
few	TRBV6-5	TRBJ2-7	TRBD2	TGTGCCAGCAGTTACTCCCGACTAGCGGGAGACGAGCAGTACTTC	CASSYSRLAGDEQYF
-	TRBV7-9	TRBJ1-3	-	TGTGCCAGCAGCCCGACTGGCGGATACTCTGGAAACACCATATATTTT	CASSPTGGYSGNTIYF
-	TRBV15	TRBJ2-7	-	TGTGCCACCAGCAGAGATAAGATGGAGAACACGTCGGAATCCTACGAGCAGTACTTC	CATSRDKMENTSESYEQYF
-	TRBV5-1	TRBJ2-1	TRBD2	TGCGCCAGCACGGGACTAGCGGGAGGGCCCGGCGAGCAGTTCTTC	CASTGLAGGPGEQFF
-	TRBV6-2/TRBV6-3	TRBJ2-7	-	TGTGCCAGCAGTTACATAACGGGATTCTACGAGCAGTACTTC	CASSYITGFYEQYF